This T cell receptor (beta chain) was sequenced during a study of cytomegalovirus exposure and HLA in healthy donors. The study's findings and limits: Most CMV-associated TCR beta chains were later found to appear HLA-restricted.

To note about this clone: No antigen is known for it.

Both 60 Vbeta primers and 13 Jbeta primers went into the PCR. Measured with immunoSEQ multiplex PCR; TCRdb has only the in-frame clones, and not every one. Of more than 200,000 clones listed, about 83% were seen once; the top ten hold 15% to 17%. The J segment lost 8 bases and the V segment lost 3 bases, leaving 7 bases of the junction unmatched. The CDR3 has 15 residues. Germline V gene lookup returns CDR1 SGDLS and CDR2 YYNGEE. This clonotype originated in a man between 40 and 49 years old in good health and CMV-seronegative. The rearrangement links TRBV9 to TRBJ2-1; 11 bases fit TRBD2. Sequenced sample: PBMCs. CDR3 DNA sequence: TGTGCCAGCAGCGCCGGGACTAGCGGTCGGGATGAGCAGTTCTTC. This codes for CASSAGTSGRDEQFF.